This T cell receptor (beta chain) was retrieved from a study of shared clonotypes between healthy human individuals. Findings of the study overall: The study found lower generation probabilities in non-shared clonotypes than in those shared by all four donors.

Adult Caucasians living in Nashville, Tennessee made up all of the donors. V shed 6 bases, J shed 0 bases, and the junction held 8 bases outside the gene matches. Germline values: CDR1 MNHEY, CDR2 SMNVEV (reference sequence). This CDR3 comprises 15 residues. Sequencing used immunoSEQ multiplex PCR; TCRdb keeps in-frame clones, though not all of them. The sample includes a few million clones, around nine tenths of them seen just once. This clone was counted once. The antigen is not known. The sample comprised naive CD4+ T cells sorted from blood. As to subset: CD45RA+ positively selected. The genes are TRBV27 and TRBJ2-7, with 7 bases aligning to TRBD2. The sequence came from a man between 18 and 35 years old in good health. The CDR3 coding sequence is TGTGCCAGCAGGTTTAGCGGGCCTTTCTCCTACGAGCAGTACTTC. Translation gives CASRFSGPFSYEQYF.